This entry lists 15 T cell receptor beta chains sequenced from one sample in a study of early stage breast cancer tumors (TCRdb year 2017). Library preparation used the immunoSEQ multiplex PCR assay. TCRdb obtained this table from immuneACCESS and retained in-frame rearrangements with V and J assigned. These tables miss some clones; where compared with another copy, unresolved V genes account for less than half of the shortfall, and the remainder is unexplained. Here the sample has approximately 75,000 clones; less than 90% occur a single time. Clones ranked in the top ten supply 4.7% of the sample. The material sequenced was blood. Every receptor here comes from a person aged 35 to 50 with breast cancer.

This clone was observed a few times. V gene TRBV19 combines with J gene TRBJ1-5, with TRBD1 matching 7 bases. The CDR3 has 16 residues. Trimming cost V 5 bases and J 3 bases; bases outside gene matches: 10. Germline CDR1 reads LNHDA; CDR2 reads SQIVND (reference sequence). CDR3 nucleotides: TGTGCCAGTAGTTTTCCCCAGGGGGAGATCAATCAGCCCCAGCATTTT. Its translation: CASSFPQGEINQPQHF.

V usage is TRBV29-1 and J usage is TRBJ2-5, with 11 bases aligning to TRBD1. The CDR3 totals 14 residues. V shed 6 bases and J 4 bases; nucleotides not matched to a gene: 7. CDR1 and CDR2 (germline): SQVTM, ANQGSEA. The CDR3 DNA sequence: TGCAGCGTCCCGGACAGGGGGCTTGGAGAGACCCAGTACTTC. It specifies CSVPDRGLGETQYF.

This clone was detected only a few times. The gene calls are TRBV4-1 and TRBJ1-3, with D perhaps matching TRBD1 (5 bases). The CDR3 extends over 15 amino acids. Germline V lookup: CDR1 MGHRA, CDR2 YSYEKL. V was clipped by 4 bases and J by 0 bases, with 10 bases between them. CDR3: CASSPLGVSGNTIYF. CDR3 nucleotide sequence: TGCGCCAGCAGCCCCCTAGGGGTCTCTGGAAACACCATATATTTT.

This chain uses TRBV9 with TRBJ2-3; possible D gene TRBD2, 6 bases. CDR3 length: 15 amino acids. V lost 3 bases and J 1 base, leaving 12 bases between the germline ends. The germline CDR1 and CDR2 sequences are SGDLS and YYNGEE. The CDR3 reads CASSAREPGTDTQYF. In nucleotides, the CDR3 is TGTGCCAGCAGCGCGCGGGAACCAGGCACAGATACGCAGTATTTT.

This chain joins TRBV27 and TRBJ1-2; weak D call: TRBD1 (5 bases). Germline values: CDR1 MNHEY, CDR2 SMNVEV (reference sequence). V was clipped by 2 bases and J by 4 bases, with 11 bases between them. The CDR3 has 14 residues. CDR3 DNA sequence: TGTGCCAGCAGTTTAAGAGGGGAGGGCTATGGCTACACCTTC. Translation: CASSLRGEGYGYTF.

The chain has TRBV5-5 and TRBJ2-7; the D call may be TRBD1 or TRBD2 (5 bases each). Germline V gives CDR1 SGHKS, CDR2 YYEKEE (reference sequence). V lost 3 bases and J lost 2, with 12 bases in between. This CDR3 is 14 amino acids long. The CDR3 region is CASSWDPGPYEQYF. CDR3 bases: TGTGCCAGCAGCTGGGACCCCGGCCCCTACGAGCAGTACTTC.

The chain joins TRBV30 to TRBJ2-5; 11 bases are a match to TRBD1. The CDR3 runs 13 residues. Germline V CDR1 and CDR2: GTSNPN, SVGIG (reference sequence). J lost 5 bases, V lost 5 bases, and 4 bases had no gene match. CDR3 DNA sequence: TGTGCCTGGGGACAGGGGGCGAGGGAGACCCAGTACTTC. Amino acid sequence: CAWGQGARETQYF.

CDR3 in amino acids: CASSSDSNTEAFF. Written as DNA, the CDR3 is TGTGCCAGCAGCTCGGACAGTAACACTGAAGCTTTCTTT. The chain joins TRBV11-3 to TRBJ1-1; D is possibly TRBD1 (6 bases). The ends were cut back, 4 bases at V and 2 bases at J, with 8 bases in the middle. The CDR3 extends over 13 amino acids. The germline V gene has CDR1 SGHNT and CDR2 YENEEA.

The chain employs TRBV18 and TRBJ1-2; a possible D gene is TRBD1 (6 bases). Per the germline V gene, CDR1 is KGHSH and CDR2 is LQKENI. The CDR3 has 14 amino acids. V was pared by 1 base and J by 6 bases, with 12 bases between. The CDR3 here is CASSPRGRVDGYTF. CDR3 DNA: TGTGCCAGCTCACCACGGGGGCGAGTGGATGGCTACACCTTC.

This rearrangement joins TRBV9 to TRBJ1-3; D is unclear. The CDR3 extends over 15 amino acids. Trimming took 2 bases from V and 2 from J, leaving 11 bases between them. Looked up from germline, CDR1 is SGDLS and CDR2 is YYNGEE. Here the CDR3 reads CASSVQVEPGNTIYF. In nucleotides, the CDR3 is TGTGCCAGCAGCGTTCAGGTCGAACCTGGAAACACCATATATTTT.

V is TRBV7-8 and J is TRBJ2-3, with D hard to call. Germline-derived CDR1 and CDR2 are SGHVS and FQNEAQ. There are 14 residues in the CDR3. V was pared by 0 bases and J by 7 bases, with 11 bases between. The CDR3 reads CASSLAPPPNTQYF. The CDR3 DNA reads TGTGCCAGCAGCTTAGCGCCCCCCCCTAATACGCAGTATTTT.

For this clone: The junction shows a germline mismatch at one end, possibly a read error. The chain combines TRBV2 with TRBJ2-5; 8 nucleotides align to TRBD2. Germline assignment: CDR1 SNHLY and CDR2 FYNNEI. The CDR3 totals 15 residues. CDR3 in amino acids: CASSLQRAAGEAQYF. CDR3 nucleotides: TGTGCCAGCAGCCTCCAACGGGCAGCGGGAGAGGCCCAGTACTTC.

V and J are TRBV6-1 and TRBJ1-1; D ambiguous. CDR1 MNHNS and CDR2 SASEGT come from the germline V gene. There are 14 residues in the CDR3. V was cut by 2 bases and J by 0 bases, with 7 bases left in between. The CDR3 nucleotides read TGTGCCAGCAGTGAACCAGCTATGAACACTGAAGCTTTCTTT. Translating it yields CASSEPAMNTEAFF.

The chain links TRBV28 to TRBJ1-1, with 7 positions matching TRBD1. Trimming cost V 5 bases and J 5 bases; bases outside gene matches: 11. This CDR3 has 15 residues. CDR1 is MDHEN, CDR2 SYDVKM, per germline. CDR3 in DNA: TGTGCCAGCAGTCCACGACAAGGGGGCCGTACTGAAGCTTTCTTT. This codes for CASSPRQGGRTEAFF.

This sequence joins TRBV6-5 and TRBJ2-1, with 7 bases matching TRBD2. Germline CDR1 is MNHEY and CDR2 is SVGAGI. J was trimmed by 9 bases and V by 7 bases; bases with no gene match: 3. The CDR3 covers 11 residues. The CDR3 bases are TGTGCCAGCATTCGCGGGAGTGAGCAGTTCTTC. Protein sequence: CASIRGSEQFF.